The clone carrying this TCR beta chain was observed a handful of times. The target antigen is unknown. This entry belongs to a study of cytomegalovirus exposure and HLA in healthy donors. Overall study findings and caveats: Most observed TCR sequences were rare, whereas some public TCRs were detected in many donors. Sequencing artifact likely explains a cluster of highly shared sequence variants.

The V gene's germline CDR1 is MNHNY and CDR2 SVGAGI (reference sequence). The junction had 3 bases not matched to a gene; V was cut back by 6 bases and J by 3 bases. The CDR3 is 14 amino acids. The PCR made use of 60 Vbeta and 13 Jbeta primers. Here immunoSEQ multiplex PCR was the method, and the copy in TCRdb shows in-frame clones only, minus some. The sample lists over 110,000 clones, less than 85% occurring once. Source material: PBMCs. The TCR was taken from a woman aged 45 to 65 in good health and CMV-seropositive. This chain connects TRBV6-6 to TRBJ2-3; 10 bases line up with TRBD1. CDR3 DNA: TGTGCCAGCAGGGGGGGACAGGGGACAGATACGCAGTATTTT. Amino acid sequence: CASRGGQGTDTQYF.